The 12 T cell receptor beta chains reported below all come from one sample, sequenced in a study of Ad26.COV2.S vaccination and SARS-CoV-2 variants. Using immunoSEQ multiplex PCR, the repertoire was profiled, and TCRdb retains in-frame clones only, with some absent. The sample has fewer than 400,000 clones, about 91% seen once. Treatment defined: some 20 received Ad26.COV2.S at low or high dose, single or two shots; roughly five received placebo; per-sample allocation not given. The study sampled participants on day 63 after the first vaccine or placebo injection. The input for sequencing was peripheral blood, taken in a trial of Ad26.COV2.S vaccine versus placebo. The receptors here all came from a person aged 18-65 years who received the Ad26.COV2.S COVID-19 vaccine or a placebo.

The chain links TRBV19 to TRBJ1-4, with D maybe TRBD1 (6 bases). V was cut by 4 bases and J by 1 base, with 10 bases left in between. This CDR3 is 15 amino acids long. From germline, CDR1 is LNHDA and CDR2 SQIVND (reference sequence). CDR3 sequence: CASSTSGVTNEKLFF. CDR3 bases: TGTGCCAGTAGTACTTCAGGGGTAACTAATGAAAAACTGTTTTTT. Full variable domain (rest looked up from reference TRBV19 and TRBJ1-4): DGGITQSPKYLFRKEGQNVTLSCEQNLNHDAMYWYRQDPGQGLRLIYYSQIVNDFQKGDIAEGYSVSREKKESFPLTVTSAQKNPTAFYLCASSTSGVTNEKLFFGSGTQLSVL.

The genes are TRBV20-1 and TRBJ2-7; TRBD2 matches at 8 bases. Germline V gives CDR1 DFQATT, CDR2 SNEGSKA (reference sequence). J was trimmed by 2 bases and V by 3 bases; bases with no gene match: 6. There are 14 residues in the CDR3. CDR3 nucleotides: TGCAGTGCTAGTCCCAGCGGGAGAACCTACGAGCAGTACTTC. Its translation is CSASPSGRTYEQYF.

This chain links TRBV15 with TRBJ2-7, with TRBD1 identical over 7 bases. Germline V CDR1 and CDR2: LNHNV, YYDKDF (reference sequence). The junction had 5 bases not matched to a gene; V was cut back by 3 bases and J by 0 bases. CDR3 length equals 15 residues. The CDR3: CATSSTRDSSYEQYF. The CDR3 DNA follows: TGTGCCACCAGCAGTACCCGGGACAGCTCCTACGAGCAGTACTTC.

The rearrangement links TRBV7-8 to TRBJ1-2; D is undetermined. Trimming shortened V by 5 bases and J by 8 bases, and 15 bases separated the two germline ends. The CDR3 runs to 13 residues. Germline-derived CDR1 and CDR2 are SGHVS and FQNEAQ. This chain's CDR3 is CASSPTRWEGYTF. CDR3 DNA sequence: TGTGCCAGCAGCCCGACCCGATGGGAGGGCTACACCTTC.

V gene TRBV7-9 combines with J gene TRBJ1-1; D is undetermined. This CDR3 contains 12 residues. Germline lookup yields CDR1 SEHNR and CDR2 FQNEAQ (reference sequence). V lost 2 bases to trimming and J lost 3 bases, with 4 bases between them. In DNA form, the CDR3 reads TGTGCCAGCAGCTTAACGGACACTGAAGCTTTCTTT. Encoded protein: CASSLTDTEAFF.

In DNA form, the CDR3 reads TGCGCCAGCAGCCAATTTCACCCGGGACTAGCGAAACTCACAGATACGCAGTATTTT. It specifies CASSQFHPGLAKLTDTQYF. The chain combines TRBV4-1 with TRBJ2-3; 10 positions agree with TRBD2. The CDR3 contains 19 residues. Germline loops: CDR1 MGHRA, CDR2 YSYEKL. Trimming removed 2 bases from V and 2 bases from J; junction bases left unmatched: 13.

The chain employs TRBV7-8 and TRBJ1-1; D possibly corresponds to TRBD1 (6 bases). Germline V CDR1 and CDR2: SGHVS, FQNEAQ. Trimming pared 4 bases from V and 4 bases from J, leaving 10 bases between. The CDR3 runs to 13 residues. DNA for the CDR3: TGTGCCAGCAGCTGGGGGCGTGGCACTGAAGCTTTCTTT. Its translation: CASSWGRGTEAFF.

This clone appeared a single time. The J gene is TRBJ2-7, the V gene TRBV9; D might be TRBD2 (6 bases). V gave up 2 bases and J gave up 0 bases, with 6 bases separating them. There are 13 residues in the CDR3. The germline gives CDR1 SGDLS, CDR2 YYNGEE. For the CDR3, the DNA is TGTGCCAGCAGCGTGGACTACTCCTACGAGCAGTACTTC. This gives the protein CASSVDYSYEQYF.

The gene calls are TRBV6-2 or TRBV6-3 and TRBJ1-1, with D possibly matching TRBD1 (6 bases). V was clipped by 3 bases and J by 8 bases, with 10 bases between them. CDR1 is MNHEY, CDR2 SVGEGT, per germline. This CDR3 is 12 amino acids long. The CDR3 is CASSYVRGEAFF. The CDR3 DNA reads TGTGCCAGCAGTTATGTAAGGGGGGAAGCTTTCTTT.

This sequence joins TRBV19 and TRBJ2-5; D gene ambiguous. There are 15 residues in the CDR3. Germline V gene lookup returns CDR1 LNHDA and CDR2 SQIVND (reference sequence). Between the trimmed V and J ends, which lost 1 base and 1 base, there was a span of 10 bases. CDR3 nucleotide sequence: TGTGCCAGTAGTATAGGAAACGGGCCCCAAGAGACCCAGTACTTC. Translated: CASSIGNGPQETQYF.

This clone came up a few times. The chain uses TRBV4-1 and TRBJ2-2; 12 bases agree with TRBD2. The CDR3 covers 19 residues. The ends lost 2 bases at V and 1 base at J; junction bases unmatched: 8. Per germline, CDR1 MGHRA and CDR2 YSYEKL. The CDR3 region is CASSQPSGRVTVNTGELFF. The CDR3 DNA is TGCGCCAGCAGCCAACCTAGCGGGAGGGTGACAGTGAACACCGGGGAGCTGTTTTTT.

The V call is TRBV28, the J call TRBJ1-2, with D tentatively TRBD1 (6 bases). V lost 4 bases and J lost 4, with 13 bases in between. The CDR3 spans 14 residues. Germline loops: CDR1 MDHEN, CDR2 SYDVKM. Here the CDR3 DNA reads TGTGCCAGCAGTTCACAGGGACGCCTCTATGGCTACACCTTC. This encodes CASSSQGRLYGYTF.